This T cell receptor beta chain was found in a study of beta chain features in type 1 diabetes. Every bit of the isolated RNA underwent reverse transcription, so sequencing read expressed TCRB transcripts. The assay was immunoSEQ multiplex PCR, and TCRdb's table has in-frame clones only and misses some. The sample has 400,000 or so clones, approximately 12% seen once. On average, the one heparinised blood draw given by each donor was 90 to 150 mL. As regards this clone: Its specificity is unknown.

Trimming stripped 1 base from V and 3 bases from J, with 12 bases between. CDR1 is SGHAT, CDR2 FQNNGV, per germline. This CDR3 spans 15 amino acids. Regarding the study as a whole: Across all four CD4+ subsets, people with type 1 diabetes showed modestly shorter TCRB CDR3s. A possible short-template PCR bias applies equally to patients and controls. HLA effects on TCRB rearrangement stayed unresolved here.

The chain couples TRBV11-2 to TRBJ1-1; D uncertain. Sequenced input: naive CD4+ T cells from blood. The sequence was obtained from a young woman with type 1 diabetes. The CDR3 region has the DNA TGTGCCAGCAGCTTAGGAACGCGGGGAGACACTGAAGCTTTCTTT. Its translation: CASSLGTRGDTEAFF.